This T cell receptor beta chain was identified in a study of CD8+CD57+ T cells in acquired aplastic anemia. In the study overall: Roughly 3 ug was the average amount of DNA from sorted CD4+ and CD8+ cells. The study, taken as a whole, reports: For CD8+ Simpson's diversity, patients and controls showed no significant difference. In common between the patients and the controls were around 29 CD8+ CDR3 sequences.

The CDR3 extends over 16 amino acids. The trim removed 5 bases at V and 0 bases at J, leaving 5 bases unmatched. Genomic DNA acted as the template from which TCR beta VDJ combination and CDR3 sequence profiling were carried out. TCRdb fed the reads into MiXCR, producing one record per CDR3 protein. The sample includes around 200,000 distinct CDR3 sequences, less than 50% of them seen just once. About this clonotype itself: Its antigen is unknown.

Patients picked for sequencing had shown CD8+CD57+ cell expansion detected by flow cytometry. This TCR derives from a human donor with aplastic anemia. What was sequenced was sorted CD4+, CD8+, or CD8+CD57+ T cells (not recorded which) from PBMCs. The chain carries TRBV12-3 or TRBV12-4 and TRBJ2-5, with TRBD2 matching over 11 bases. The CDR3 region is CASSTSGGQDQETQYF. The CDR3 DNA is TGTGCCAGCAGTACTAGCGGGGGACAGGACCAAGAGACCCAGTACTTC.